These 9 T cell receptor beta chains share one sample of origin, sequenced in a study of shared clonotypes between healthy human individuals. The method was immunoSEQ multiplex PCR; TCRdb's version includes in-frame clones alone and lacks a portion of them. The data hold some 320,000 clones, with over 75% observed a single time. Sequenced: memory CD8+ T cells sorted from blood. The subset: CD45RO+ cells pooled with CCR7-negative TemRA cells. All receptors derive from a young man in good health.

J is TRBJ2-3 and V is TRBV10-3; TRBD1 might be the D (5 bases). V was pared by 6 bases and J by 11 bases, with 18 bases between. In germline, CDR1 is ENHRY, CDR2 SYGVKD. The CDR3 is 13 residues long. The CDR3 DNA sequence: TGTGCCATCAGGGACCCGGCAGGGCTGTTGCAGTATTTT. It codes for CAIRDPAGLLQYF.

The chain has TRBV5-4 and TRBJ2-2, with 7 bases lining up with TRBD1. Germline CDR1 SGHNT, CDR2 YYREEE (reference sequence). Trimming took 2 bases from V and 9 from J; bases not matched to a gene: 7. The CDR3 is 14 residues long. CDR3 sequence reads: CASSFRDSARELFF. The CDR3 nucleotides read TGTGCCAGCAGCTTTAGGGACAGCGCCCGGGAGCTGTTTTTT.

This sequence joins TRBV11-2 and TRBJ1-5, with D uncertain. Trimming pared 3 bases from V and 0 bases from J, leaving 9 bases between. The germline V gene has CDR1 SGHAT and CDR2 FQNNGV. The CDR3 is 15 amino acids. This CDR3 is CASSLEYASNQPQHF. CDR3 nucleotide sequence: TGTGCCAGCAGCTTGGAATACGCTAGCAATCAGCCCCAGCATTTT.

In nucleotides, the CDR3 is TGTGCCAGCAGCGCCAGGGATACCTACGAGCAGTACTTC. This gives the protein CASSARDTYEQYF. This chain joins TRBV7-6 and TRBJ2-7; TRBD1 is a possible D gene (5 bases). V shed 5 bases and J shed 2 bases, with 10 bases lying between them. The CDR3 totals 13 residues. Germline V gene data show CDR1 as SGHVS and CDR2 as FNYEAQ.

This chain connects TRBV15 to TRBJ1-1; D remains unclear. The CDR3 covers 15 residues. Looked up from germline, CDR1 is LNHNV and CDR2 is YYDKDF (reference sequence). V lost 1 base, J lost 1 base, and 10 bases lay in between. CDR3 nucleotide sequence: TGTGCCACCAGCAGAGCTTGGGAAGGGAACACTGAAGCTTTCTTT. Its protein product is CATSRAWEGNTEAFF.

Comments on this clone: Other nucleotide sequences in the sample specify the same CDR3. The J gene is TRBJ2-7, the V gene TRBV13, with 7 bases matching TRBD1. This CDR3 region has 14 residues. Germline V gene sequence: CDR1 PRHDT, CDR2 FYEKMQ (reference sequence). Germline trimming cut 0 bases from V and 3 bases from J; bases unmatched to any gene: 2. The CDR3 bases are TGTGCCAGCAGCTTAGGCGACAGGGTCTACGAGCAGTACTTC. As protein: CASSLGDRVYEQYF. Using reference TRBV13 and TRBJ2-7 for the parts outside the CDR3, the full variable domain is AAGVIQSPRHLIKEKRETATLKCYPIPRHDTVYWYQQGPGQDPQFLISFYEKMQSDKGSIPDRFSAQQFSDYHSELNMSSLELGDSALYFCASSLGDRVYEQYFGPGTRLTVT.

The chain couples TRBV4-3 to TRBJ1-2; D unresolved. This CDR3 is built from 17 residues. Trimming shortened V by 1 base and J by 0 bases, and 15 bases separated the two germline ends. The germline V gene encodes CDR1 LGHNA and CDR2 YSLEER. CDR3 sequence (DNA): TGCGCCAGCAGCCAAGCTTCGGCATTAGGCGCTAACTATGGCTACACCTTC. It specifies CASSQASALGANYGYTF.

This clone was observed once. This rearrangement joins TRBV13 to TRBJ2-3; D remains unclear. Trimming cost V 5 bases and J 6 bases, with 15 bases left between them. The CDR3 has 14 residues. The germline CDR1 and CDR2 sequences are PRHDT and FYEKMQ (reference sequence). Written as DNA, the CDR3 is TGTGCCAGCAGCACCCGACCAGGATGGGATACGCAGTATTTT. It is translated as CASSTRPGWDTQYF. Full variable domain (rest looked up from reference TRBV13 and TRBJ2-3): AAGVIQSPRHLIKEKRETATLKCYPIPRHDTVYWYQQGPGQDPQFLISFYEKMQSDKGSIPDRFSAQQFSDYHSELNMSSLELGDSALYFCASSTRPGWDTQYFGPGTRLTVL.

The J gene is TRBJ2-5, the V gene TRBV27, with D maybe TRBD1 (6 bases). The V and J ends lost 3 bases and 5 bases respectively, with 13 bases between them. The CDR3 consists of 14 residues. The germline CDR1 and CDR2 sequences are MNHEY and SMNVEV (reference sequence). The DNA for the CDR3 is TGTGCCAGCAGTTTTTTCAGGGGTTCGGAGACCCAGTACTTC. Translation gives CASSFFRGSETQYF.